Below, 32 T cell receptor beta chains from the same sample are listed, as sequenced in a study of Graves' ophthalmopathy and Graves' hyperthyroidism. Amplification of TCR beta CDR3 regions used RNA transcripts. Investigators did first-round RT-PCR with HTBI primers, then second-round multiplex PCR. TCRdb independently ran MiXCR on the multiplex PCR reads; one entry per CDR3 protein. The data show 650,000 to 900,000 distinct CDR3 sequences, about 44% seen once. The sequencing input was peripheral blood. The receptors were sampled from an adult man with Graves' ophthalmopathy.

At least ten counts were recorded for this clonotype. The chain uses TRBV20-1 and TRBJ1-1; D gene uncertain. V shed 7 bases and J shed 5 bases, with 8 bases lying between them. The CDR3 covers 10 residues. Germline V gives CDR1 DFQATT, CDR2 SNEGSKA (reference sequence). The CDR3 is CSGMVTEAFF. DNA of the CDR3: TGCAGTGGGATGGTTACTGAAGCTTTCTTT.

The CDR3 DNA reads as TGTGCCAGCAGTGACCTTGGCGGGCCACAAGAGACCCAGTACTTC. It translates to CASSDLGGPQETQYF. The chain employs TRBV12-3 or TRBV12-4 and TRBJ2-5, with a weak D call TRBD2 (5 bases). Trimming took 5 bases from V and 2 from J, leaving 15 bases between them. The CDR3 is made up of 15 amino acids.

The rearrangement joins TRBV20-1 to TRBJ2-5; 14 bases map to TRBD2. Germline CDR1 and CDR2: DFQATT and SNEGSKA (reference sequence). The ends lost 6 bases at V and 5 bases at J; junction bases unmatched: 11. This CDR3 region has 16 residues. This CDR3 reads CSAYGTSGSLRETQYF. The CDR3 nucleotides are TGCAGTGCCTATGGGACTAGCGGGAGCCTCCGGGAGACCCAGTACTTC.

V is TRBV7-9 and J is TRBJ1-4; D is unresolved. The CDR3 contains 14 residues. V shed 6 bases and J shed 8 bases, with 16 bases lying between them. Germline V gene lookup returns CDR1 SEHNR and CDR2 FQNEAQ (reference sequence). CDR3 nucleotides: TGTGCCAGCAGTTCCCCCGACGGGAGAGAAAAACTGTTTTTT. Translated, it gives CASSSPDGREKLFF.

This clonotype came up once. The chain combines TRBV20-1 with TRBJ2-5, with D unresolved. The CDR3 is 12 residues long. Germline CDR1 and CDR2: DFQATT and SNEGSKA (reference sequence). Trimming took 3 bases from V and 7 from J, leaving 12 bases between them. In nucleotides, the CDR3 is TGCAGTGCTAGTAACGGGTGGGGGACCCAGTACTTC. Translated, it gives CSASNGWGTQYF.

The genes are TRBV20-1 and TRBJ1-6; possibly TRBD1 for D (5 bases). There are 15 residues in the CDR3. Germline V CDR1 and CDR2: DFQATT, SNEGSKA (reference sequence). V was trimmed by 0 bases and J by 11 bases, leaving 17 bases between them. The CDR3 loop is CSARDGDGRPTPLHF. The CDR3 DNA follows: TGCAGTGCTAGAGACGGGGACGGCCGTCCGACACCCCTCCACTTT.

On this clonotype: Possible read error: a much larger clone is one base away. This likely comes from a read error, as the CDR3 has no conserved phenylalanine or tryptophan at its end. This chain uses TRBV20-1 with TRBJ1-2; D is unresolved. The germline gives CDR1 DFQATT, CDR2 SNEGSKA (reference sequence). The V and J ends lost 4 bases and 2 bases respectively, with 11 bases between them. The CDR3 runs 13 residues. The CDR3 DNA reads TGCAGTGCTACGCCCGGCGCGAACTATGGCTACACCCTC. Translated, it gives CSATPGANYGYTL.

To note about this clonotype: A much larger clone is a single base away; this may be a read error. V gene TRBV10-2 combines with J gene TRBJ1-5, with D perhaps matching TRBD1 (6 bases). The CDR3 totals 15 residues. Germline V gives CDR1 WSHSY, CDR2 SAAADI. The CDR3 here is CASNTGINSNHPQHF. The DNA of the CDR3 is TGCGCCAGCAATACAGGGATCAATAGCAATCACCCCCAGCATTTT.

This clonotype was seen at least ten times. The chain is built from TRBV10-3 and TRBJ1-6; maybe TRBD1 (6 bases). CDR1 and CDR2 from the germline V gene are ENHRY and SYGVKD. The CDR3 consists of 15 residues. V lost 10 bases and J lost 6, with 19 bases in between. CDR3 sequence reads: CATSSDSRGNSPLHF. The CDR3 coding sequence is TGTGCCACATCTTCGGATTCCAGGGGTAATTCACCCCTCCACTTT.

This clonotype was recorded many times. The rearrangement links TRBV15 to TRBJ2-7; TRBD2 might be the D (6 bases). Trimming took 3 bases from V and 0 from J, leaving 9 bases between them. Germline CDR1 reads LNHNV; CDR2 reads YYDKDF (reference sequence). This CDR3 is built from 14 residues. This CDR3 is CATSSLGGSYEQYF. CDR3 DNA sequence: TGTGCCACCAGCAGTTTGGGAGGCTCCTACGAGCAGTACTTC.

This clonotype appeared many times. The chain links TRBV7-2 to TRBJ1-6; D not resolved. This CDR3 contains 16 residues. The germline V gene encodes CDR1 SGHTA and CDR2 FQGNSA. Trimming stripped 3 bases from V and 6 bases from J, with 15 bases between. The CDR3 protein is CASSFILPNGNSPLHF. CDR3 DNA sequence: TGTGCCAGCAGCTTCATCCTCCCCAACGGTAATTCACCCCTCCACTTT.

This chain joins TRBV20-1 and TRBJ1-5, with no clear D. The germline gives CDR1 DFQATT, CDR2 SNEGSKA (reference sequence). V was shortened by 0 bases and J by 3 bases, with 12 bases between the two germline ends. The CDR3 spans 15 residues. This CDR3 reads CSARDKLRYNQPQHF. CDR3 in DNA: TGCAGTGCTAGAGATAAGCTCCGATACAATCAGCCCCAGCATTTT.

The table lists this clonotype with a few counts. The gene calls are TRBV12-3 or TRBV12-4 and TRBJ2-5; no reliable D call. V shed 2 bases and J shed 4 bases, with 8 bases lying between them. This CDR3 is 13 amino acids long. The CDR3 bases are TGTGCCAGCAGTTTATATACGGGAGAGACCCAGTACTTC. It yields the protein CASSLYTGETQYF.

CDR3 DNA: TGTGCCAGCAGTGAGGATGTAGGTGGGGAGCTGTTTTTT. It encodes CASSEDVGGELFF. The chain uses TRBV7-3 and TRBJ2-2, with D unresolved. The CDR3 has 13 amino acids. Per germline, CDR1 SGHTA and CDR2 FQGTGA. Trimming removed 6 bases at V and 8 bases at J, with 13 bases between.

The V and J genes are TRBV9 and TRBJ1-1, with D possibly matching TRBD1 (5 bases). From germline, CDR1 is SGDLS and CDR2 YYNGEE. Trimming took 4 bases from V and 3 from J, leaving 16 bases between them. This CDR3 is built from 15 residues. The CDR3 DNA reads as TGTGCCAGCAGCCCCCTTGGGGGGTTGGACACTGAAGCTTTCTTT. Protein sequence: CASSPLGGLDTEAFF.

This clonotype has at least ten counts. This chain connects TRBV14 to TRBJ1-6, with D unclear. Per the germline V gene, CDR1 is SGHDN and CDR2 is FVKESK. CDR3 length equals 14 residues. V was clipped by 4 bases and J by 6 bases, with 10 bases between them. As DNA, the CDR3 is TGTGCCAGCAGCCCCCGCCGCACTAATTCACCCCTCCACTTT. It yields the protein CASSPRRTNSPLHF.

There are a few counts of this clonotype. The genes are TRBV7-2 and TRBJ2-2; 8 nucleotides align to TRBD2. Unmatched junction bases numbered 4, after V lost 4 bases and J lost 3 bases. Per the germline V gene, CDR1 is SGHTA and CDR2 is FQGNSA. The CDR3 has 15 residues. CDR3 nucleotides: TGTGCCAGCAGCTCCCGGGAGGGCCACACCGGGGAGCTGTTTTTT. Protein: CASSSREGHTGELFF.

The chain has TRBV20-1 and TRBJ2-7; D tentatively reads TRBD1 or TRBD2 (5 bases each). This CDR3 is 13 amino acids long. V was pared by 5 bases and J by 2 bases, with 13 bases between. Germline CDR1 is DFQATT and CDR2 is SNEGSKA (reference sequence). The CDR3 loop reads CSAWETVTYEQYF. DNA of the CDR3: TGCAGTGCTTGGGAGACAGTAACCTACGAGCAGTACTTC.

The chain has TRBV5-5 and TRBJ1-5, with D possibly TRBD1 on 5 matching bases. Trimming removed 4 bases at V and 5 bases at J, with 10 bases between. Germline V lookup: CDR1 SGHKS, CDR2 YYEKEE (reference sequence). The CDR3 is 13 amino acids. CDR3 loop: CASSIRVDQPQHF. The CDR3 DNA reads TGTGCCAGCAGCATCAGGGTGGATCAGCCCCAGCATTTT.

The V and J genes are TRBV12-3 or TRBV12-4 and TRBJ2-7, with 7 bases fitting TRBD1. The ends lost 6 bases at V and 7 bases at J; junction bases unmatched: 6. The CDR3 has 12 amino acids. CDR3 sequence reads: CASSHLRGEQYF. For the CDR3, the DNA is TGTGCCAGCAGCCACCTCAGGGGGGAGCAGTACTTC.

The V gene is TRBV2, the J gene TRBJ1-3; a weak D match, TRBD1 (5 bases). The CDR3 has 15 amino acids. Trimming pared 6 bases from V and 2 bases from J, leaving 14 bases between. Germline V gene data show CDR1 as SNHLY and CDR2 as FYNNEI. The CDR3 protein is CASSVVWGPGNTIYF. CDR3 nucleotide sequence: TGTGCCAGCAGCGTAGTATGGGGACCTGGAAACACCATATATTTT.

This sequence joins TRBV7-8 and TRBJ2-2; D unresolved. The V end was cut by 4 bases, the J end by 0 bases, with 12 bases between. The CDR3 extends over 16 amino acids. From germline, CDR1 is SGHVS and CDR2 FQNEAQ. This CDR3 is CASSSRPGANTGELFF. The CDR3 bases are TGTGCCAGCAGCTCACGGCCCGGTGCGAACACCGGGGAGCTGTTTTTT.

The J gene is TRBJ1-3, the V gene TRBV6-6; unclear D gene. V dropped 5 bases and J dropped 9 bases, with 14 bases sitting between them. CDR1 MNHNY and CDR2 SVGAGI come from the germline V gene (reference sequence). The CDR3 has 13 amino acids. The CDR3 coding sequence is TGTGCCAGCAGTGTACTAACAACCCCCACCATATATTTT. Amino acids: CASSVLTTPTIYF.

V and J are TRBV20-1 and TRBJ2-7, with D perhaps matching TRBD1 or TRBD2 (6 bases each). Trimming stripped 4 bases from V and 4 bases from J, with 17 bases between. This CDR3 contains 14 residues. Germline lookup yields CDR1 DFQATT and CDR2 SNEGSKA (reference sequence). The CDR3 region has the DNA TGCAGTGCTAACCTAGGACGCGGGACATACGAGCAGTACTTC. Translation: CSANLGRGTYEQYF.

Details on this clonotype: This may be a read error, as it is one base from a much larger clone. The chain employs TRBV7-3 and TRBJ2-5; D uncertain. V lost 5 bases, J lost 5 bases, and 9 bases lay in between. Germline values: CDR1 SGHTA, CDR2 FQGTGA. The CDR3 covers 12 residues. This CDR3 reads CASSQDWETQYF. The DNA of the CDR3 is TGTGCCAGCAGCCAAGACTGGGAGACCCAGTACTTC.

The chain employs TRBV25-1 and TRBJ1-3; D possibly corresponds to TRBD1 (6 bases). V was shortened by 5 bases and J by 9 bases, with 14 bases between the two germline ends. In germline, CDR1 is MGHDK, CDR2 SYGVNS. There are 13 residues in the CDR3. The CDR3 loop is CASSTGTHGTIYF. Here the CDR3 DNA reads TGTGCCAGCAGTACAGGGACTCATGGCACCATATATTTT.

A few counts support this clonotype. The rearrangement links TRBV2 to TRBJ2-7; 8 bases are a match to TRBD1. The CDR3 consists of 18 residues. The V segment lost 2 bases and the J segment 0 bases; nucleotides outside the gene matches: 12. The V gene's germline CDR1 is SNHLY and CDR2 FYNNEI. CDR3 in amino acids: CASSERDRYADHSYEQYF. CDR3 bases: TGTGCCAGCAGTGAAAGGGACAGGTATGCTGACCACTCCTACGAGCAGTACTTC.

The V call is TRBV29-1, the J call TRBJ2-7; weak D call: TRBD1 (5 bases). V lost 3 bases and J lost 2, with 11 bases in between. The CDR3 is 13 amino acids. Germline CDR1 and CDR2: SQVTM and ANQGSEA. The CDR3 is CSVDRVGPYEQYF. CDR3 sequence (DNA): TGCAGCGTTGACAGGGTTGGCCCCTACGAGCAGTACTTC.

The chain is built from TRBV2 and TRBJ1-5; the D is unclear. Trimming took off 9 bases at V and 0 bases at J, with 6 bases between the two ends. The CDR3 runs to 12 residues. Germline CDR1 SNHLY, CDR2 FYNNEI. CDR3 region: CASGSSNQPQHF. In DNA form, the CDR3 reads TGTGCCAGTGGCAGTAGCAATCAGCCCCAGCATTTT.

This clonotype turned up a few times. The chain combines TRBV20-1 with TRBJ1-1; possibly TRBD1 for D (5 bases). This CDR3 has 15 amino acids. The V end lost 6 bases, the J end lost 4 bases, and 21 bases lay between the germline ends. The germline gives CDR1 DFQATT, CDR2 SNEGSKA (reference sequence). The CDR3 DNA follows: TGCAGTGCCCCCCCCTGGGCAGGGTTGGGCACTGAAGCTTTCTTT. It translates to CSAPPWAGLGTEAFF.

This clonotype was counted between two and nine times. This chain uses TRBV15 with TRBJ1-3, with no clear D. This CDR3 has 15 residues. Per germline, CDR1 LNHNV and CDR2 YYDKDF (reference sequence). V shed 1 base and J shed 9 bases, with 16 bases lying between them. CDR3: CATSRVVSRYGTIYF. The CDR3 nucleotides are TGTGCCACCAGCAGAGTAGTTTCTCGGTACGGCACCATATATTTT.

The table lists this clonotype with a few counts. This CDR3 reads CSARGVPGSYEQYF. The CDR3 bases are TGCAGTGCTAGAGGAGTTCCTGGCAGCTACGAGCAGTACTTC. The rearrangement links TRBV20-1 to TRBJ2-7; D not resolved. V was shortened by 1 base and J by 3 bases, with 13 bases between the two germline ends. Germline V gene data show CDR1 as DFQATT and CDR2 as SNEGSKA (reference sequence). This CDR3 region has 14 residues.